A single TCR beta chain is shown here with its context. The record originates from a study of blood T cell repertoires in COVID-19. In the study overall: Acute and convalescent COVID-19 samples came from the United States, Italy and Spain. T cells, B-cell-depleted T cells, or PBMCs supplied cDNA or gDNA.

J gave up 4 bases and V 3 bases, and 5 bases lay outside the gene matches. The length of the CDR3 is 14 residues. CDR1 KGHSH and CDR2 LQKENI come from the germline V gene. Study processing details: The assay estimated nucleated cells by amplifying reference gene primers. TCRdb's copy holds only in-frame clones and misses some; the assay was immunoSEQ multiplex PCR. The DNA gave D and trimming, while V, J and clone size come from that table. This table has 75,000 to 90,000 clones, approximately 80% appearing once. The V and J genes are TRBV18 and TRBJ2-5; 7 nucleotides align to TRBD2. Sequencing was performed on peripheral blood. This sequence originates from an elderly man with active or convalescent COVID-19. CDR3 in DNA: TGTGCCAGCTCACCGGTCAGGGAGGGAGAGACCCAGTACTTC. Protein: CASSPVREGETQYF.